A selection of T cell receptor beta chains follows, all from one sample in a study of T cells after yellow fever vaccination. TCRdb analysed the 5' RACE reads with MiXCR anew, one entry per CDR3 protein. The data contain 300,000 to 350,000 distinct CDR3 sequences, roughly 4% of them singletons. This specimen consisted of PBMCs, obtained 5 days after the yellow fever booster vaccination. The origin of the receptors is a man aged 18 to 30 who received the YFV17D yellow fever vaccine. Each CDR3 is given with its conserved first and last residue. The D gene is left open where the match is weak. Clone size is not always given. Where it is, it says once, few, many or a class for expanded clones.

d_call j_call clone_size v_call cdr3_aa cdr3_nt
TRBD1 TRBJ2-1 many TRBV6-5 CASSSSDRGHEQFF TGTGCCAGCAGTTCATCGGACAGGGGCCATGAGCAGTTCTTC
TRBD1 TRBJ2-7 few TRBV14 CASNNNRGDEQYF TGTGCCAGCAACAACAACAGGGGCGACGAGCAGTACTTC
. TRBJ1-1 . TRBV20-1 CSARDIIGGWGSMNTEAFF TGCAGTGCTAGAGATATTATTGGGGGTTGGGGGAGCATGAACACTGAAGCTTTCTTT
TRBD1 TRBJ1-1 many TRBV24-1 CATSDERTGNTEAFF TGTGCCACCAGTGATGAACGGACAGGGAACACTGAAGCTTTCTTT
. TRBJ2-3 . TRBV5-1 CASSVGHYTDTQYF TGCGCCAGCAGCGTGGGACACTACACAGATACGCAGTATTTT
TRBD1 TRBJ1-1 . TRBV29-1 CSAHIQGTGTEAFF TGCAGCGCTCATATACAGGGGACGGGGACTGAAGCTTTCTTT
TRBD1 TRBJ2-2 many TRBV5-1 CASSLMTGSTGELFF TGCGCCAGCAGCCTGATGACAGGGTCAACCGGGGAGCTGTTTTTT
. TRBJ2-3 many TRBV28 CASSGGADTQYF TGTGCCAGCAGCGGCGGGGCAGATACGCAGTATTTT
. TRBJ2-1 . TRBV7-6 CASSLLRGSPYNEQFF TGTGCCAGCAGCTTACTTAGGGGCTCTCCCTACAATGAGCAGTTCTTC
TRBD2 TRBJ2-1 few TRBV10-3 CAISELAGGPDEQFF TGTGCCATCAGTGAGCTAGCGGGGGGGCCGGATGAGCAGTTCTTC
. TRBJ1-2 few TRBV6-5 CASSYAGADGYTF TGTGCCAGCAGTTACGCAGGGGCGGATGGCTACACCTTC
TRBD1 TRBJ2-3 many TRBV6-5 CASSYSAGGTDTQYF TGTGCCAGCAGTTACTCTGCAGGGGGAACGGATACGCAGTATTTT
. TRBJ1-1 few TRBV6-5 CASAIPGVMAFF TGTGCCAGCGCGATACCCGGGGTCATGGCTTTCTTT
. TRBJ2-1 . TRBV7-9 CASSFLHTDEQFF TGTGCCAGCAGCTTTTTGCATACAGATGAGCAGTTCTTC
TRBD1 TRBJ2-2 once TRBV15 CATSLDRGLAGELFF TGTGCCACCAGCCTCGACAGGGGGCTGGCCGGGGAGCTGTTTTTT